What follows is one T cell receptor beta chain and its context. Measured with immunoSEQ multiplex PCR; TCRdb has only the in-frame clones, and not every one. The sample consists of a few hundred thousand clones, 91% of them appearing once. Everyone who took part was roughly 18 to 89 years old, and they came from 20 to 25 US areas. This entry is derived from a study of blood T cell repertoires in COVID-19. There are 17 residues in the CDR3. Germline V lookup: CDR1 MNHEY, CDR2 SMNVEV (reference sequence). The V segment lost 1 base and the J segment 4 bases; nucleotides outside the gene matches: 11. This receptor was identified in a woman between 40 and 50 years old who had been exposed to COVID-19. The source material was PBMCs or T cells enriched from blood (not recorded which). The J gene is TRBJ1-2, the V gene TRBV27; 8 nucleotides line up with TRBD1. In DNA, the CDR3 is TGTGCCAGCAGTTTATTATCGGGCAGGGGGCTGCTCTATGGCTACACCTTC. This encodes CASSLLSGRGLLYGYTF.